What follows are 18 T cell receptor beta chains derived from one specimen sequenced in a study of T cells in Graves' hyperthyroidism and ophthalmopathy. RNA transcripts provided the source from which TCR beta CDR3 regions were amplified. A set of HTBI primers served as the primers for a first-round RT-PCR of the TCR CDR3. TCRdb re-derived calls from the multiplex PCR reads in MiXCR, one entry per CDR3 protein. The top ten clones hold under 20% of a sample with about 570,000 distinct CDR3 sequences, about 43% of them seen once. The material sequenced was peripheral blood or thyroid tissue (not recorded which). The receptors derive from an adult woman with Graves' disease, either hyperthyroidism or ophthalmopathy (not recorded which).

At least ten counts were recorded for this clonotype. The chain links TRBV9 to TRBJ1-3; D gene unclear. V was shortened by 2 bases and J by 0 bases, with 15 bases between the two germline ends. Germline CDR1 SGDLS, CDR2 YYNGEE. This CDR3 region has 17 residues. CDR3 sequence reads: CASSVSAAVGSGNTIYF. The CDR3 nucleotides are TGTGCCAGCAGCGTCTCGGCAGCCGTGGGCTCTGGAAACACCATATATTTT.

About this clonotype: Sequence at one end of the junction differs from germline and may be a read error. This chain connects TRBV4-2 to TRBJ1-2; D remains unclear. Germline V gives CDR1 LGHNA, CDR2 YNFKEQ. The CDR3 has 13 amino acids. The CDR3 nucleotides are TGTGCCAGCAGCCCGGGTCCCGTCTATGGCGACACCTTC. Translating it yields CASSPGPVYGDTF.

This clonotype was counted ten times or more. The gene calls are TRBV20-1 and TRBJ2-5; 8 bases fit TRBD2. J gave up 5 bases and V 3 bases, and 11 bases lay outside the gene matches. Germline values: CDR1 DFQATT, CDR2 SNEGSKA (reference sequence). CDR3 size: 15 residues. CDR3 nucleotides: TGCAGTGCTAGGGGAAAGAGCGGGAGACTGGAGACCCAGTACTTC. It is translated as CSARGKSGRLETQYF.

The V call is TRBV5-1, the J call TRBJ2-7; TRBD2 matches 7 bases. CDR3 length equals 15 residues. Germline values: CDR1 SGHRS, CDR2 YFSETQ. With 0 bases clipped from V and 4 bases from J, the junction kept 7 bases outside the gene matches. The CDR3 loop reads CASSLAQRERYEQYF. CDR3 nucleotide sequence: TGCGCCAGCAGCTTGGCGCAGCGGGAAAGATACGAGCAGTACTTC.

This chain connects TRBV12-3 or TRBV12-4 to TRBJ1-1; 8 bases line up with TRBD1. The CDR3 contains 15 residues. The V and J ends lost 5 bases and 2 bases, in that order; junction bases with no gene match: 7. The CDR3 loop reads CASSPAGQVNTEAFF. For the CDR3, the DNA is TGTGCCAGCAGTCCCGCGGGACAGGTAAACACTGAAGCTTTCTTT.

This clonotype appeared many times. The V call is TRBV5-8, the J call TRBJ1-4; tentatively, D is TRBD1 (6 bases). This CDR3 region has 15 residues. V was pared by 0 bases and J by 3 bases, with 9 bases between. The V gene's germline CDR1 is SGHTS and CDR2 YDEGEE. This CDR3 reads CASSLGGRPNEKLFF. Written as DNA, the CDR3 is TGTGCCAGCAGCTTGGGGGGGCGTCCTAATGAAAAACTGTTTTTT.

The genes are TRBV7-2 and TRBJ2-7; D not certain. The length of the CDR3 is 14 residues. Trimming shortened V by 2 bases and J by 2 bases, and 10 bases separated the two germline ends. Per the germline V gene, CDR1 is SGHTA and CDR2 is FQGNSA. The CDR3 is CASSLQVAAYEQYF. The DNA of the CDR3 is TGTGCCAGCAGCTTACAGGTTGCGGCCTACGAGCAGTACTTC.

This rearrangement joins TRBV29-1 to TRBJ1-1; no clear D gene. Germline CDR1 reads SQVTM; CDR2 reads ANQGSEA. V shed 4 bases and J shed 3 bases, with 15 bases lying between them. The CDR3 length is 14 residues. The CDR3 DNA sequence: TGCAGCGTTGTATGGGAGATGGGAGACACTGAAGCTTTCTTT. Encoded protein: CSVVWEMGDTEAFF.

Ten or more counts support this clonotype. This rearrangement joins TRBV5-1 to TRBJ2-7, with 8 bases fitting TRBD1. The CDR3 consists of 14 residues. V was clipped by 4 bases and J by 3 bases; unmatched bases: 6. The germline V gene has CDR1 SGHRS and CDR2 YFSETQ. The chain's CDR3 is CASSQTGAGYEQYF. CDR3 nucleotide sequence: TGCGCCAGCAGCCAGACAGGGGCCGGCTACGAGCAGTACTTC.

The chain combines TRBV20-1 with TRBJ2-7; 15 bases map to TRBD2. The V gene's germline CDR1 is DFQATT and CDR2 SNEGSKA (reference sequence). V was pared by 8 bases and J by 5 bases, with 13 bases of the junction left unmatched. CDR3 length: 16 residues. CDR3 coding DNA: TGCAGTCCATACCCGGGACTAGCGGGGGGTGACCACGAGCAGTACTTC. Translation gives CSPYPGLAGGDHEQYF.

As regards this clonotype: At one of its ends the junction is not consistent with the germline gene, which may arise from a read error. The DNA of the CDR3 is TGTGCCAGCAGCCGAGAGACAGGGGCTGAAGCTTTC. It yields the protein CASSRETGAEAF. J is TRBJ2-6 and V is TRBV14, with TRBD1 matching over 8 bases. Per germline, CDR1 SGHDN and CDR2 FVKESK. CDR3 length: 12 residues.

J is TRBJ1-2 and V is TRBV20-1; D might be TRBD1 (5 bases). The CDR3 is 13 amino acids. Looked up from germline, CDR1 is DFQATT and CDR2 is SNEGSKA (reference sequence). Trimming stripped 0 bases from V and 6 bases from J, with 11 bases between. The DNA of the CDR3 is TGCAGTGCTAGAGATGAAGGGGTTCATGGCTACACCTTC. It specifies CSARDEGVHGYTF.

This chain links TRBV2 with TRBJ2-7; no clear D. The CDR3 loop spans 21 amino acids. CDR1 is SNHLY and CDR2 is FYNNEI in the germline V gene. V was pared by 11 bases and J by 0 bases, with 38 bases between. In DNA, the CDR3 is TGTGCCCGAAGTACTGGGTCTCTTGGTAGTCCCTGGGCCGGTGTCTCCTACGAGCAGTACTTC. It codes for CARSTGSLGSPWAGVSYEQYF.

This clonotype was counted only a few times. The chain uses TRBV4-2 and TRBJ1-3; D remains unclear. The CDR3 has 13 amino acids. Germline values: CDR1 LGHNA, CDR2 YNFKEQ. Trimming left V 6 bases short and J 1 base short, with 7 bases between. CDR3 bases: TGTGCCAGCAGGCAGGTTTCTGGAAACACCATATATTTT. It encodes CASRQVSGNTIYF.

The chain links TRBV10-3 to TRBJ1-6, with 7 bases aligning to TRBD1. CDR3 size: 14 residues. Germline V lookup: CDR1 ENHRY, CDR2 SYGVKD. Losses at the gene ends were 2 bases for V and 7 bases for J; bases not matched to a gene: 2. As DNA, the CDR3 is TGTGCCATCAGTGAGCAGGGGGGGAATTCACCCCTCCACTTT. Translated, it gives CAISEQGGNSPLHF.

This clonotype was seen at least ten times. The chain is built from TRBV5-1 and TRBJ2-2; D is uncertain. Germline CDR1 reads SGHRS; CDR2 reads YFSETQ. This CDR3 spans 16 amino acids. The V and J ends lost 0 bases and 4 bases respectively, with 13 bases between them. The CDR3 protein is CASSLGDWKVTGELFF. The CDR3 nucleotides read TGCGCCAGCAGCTTGGGGGATTGGAAAGTCACCGGGGAGCTGTTTTTT.

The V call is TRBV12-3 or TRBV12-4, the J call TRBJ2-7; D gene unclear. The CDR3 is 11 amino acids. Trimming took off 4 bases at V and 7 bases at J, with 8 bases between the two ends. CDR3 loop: CASSSGREQYF. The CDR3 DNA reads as TGTGCCAGCAGTTCCGGCAGGGAGCAGTACTTC.

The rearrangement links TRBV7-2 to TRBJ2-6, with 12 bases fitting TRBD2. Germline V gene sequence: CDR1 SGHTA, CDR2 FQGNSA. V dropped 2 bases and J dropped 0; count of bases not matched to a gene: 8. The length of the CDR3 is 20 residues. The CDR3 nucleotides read TGTGCCAGCAGCTTAAGAGGGCTAGCGGGAGGGCCCTCTGGGGCCAACGTCCTGACTTTC. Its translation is CASSLRGLAGGPSGANVLTF.